This T cell receptor beta chain was obtained from a study of early T cells in non-severe SARS-CoV-2 infection. This clonotype was seen a handful of times. Germline assignment: CDR1 LNHDA and CDR2 SQIVND (reference sequence). This CDR3 spans 15 amino acids. Trimming at V came to 4 bases and at J to 6 bases, leaving 6 bases not matched to a gene. TCRdb analysed the 5' RACE reads with MiXCR anew, one entry per CDR3 protein. The sample holds around 72,000 distinct CDR3 sequences, over 9% seen once. The gene calls are TRBV19 and TRBJ1-6, with 7 bases that match TRBD1. The sequence was obtained from an adult who was a healthcare worker with PCR-confirmed SARS-CoV-2 infection or an uninfected control (not recorded which). This material consisted of whole blood, taken at baseline. Here the CDR3 reads CASSTSGTVNSPLHF. The CDR3 bases are TGTGCCAGTAGTACGTCGGGGACAGTTAATTCACCCCTCCACTTT.